A single T cell receptor beta chain is shown here with its context. No antigen is known for it. This specimen includes other DNA sequences encoding the same CDR3. Splitting of each subset's genomic DNA was done evenly across several immunoSEQ plates. Profiled with immunoSEQ multiplex PCR; TCRdb holds only in-frame clones, not every one. The data contain 650,000 to 750,000 clones, approximately 75% of them singletons. Germline V lookup: CDR1 SGHRS, CDR2 YFSETQ. The CDR3 loop spans 15 amino acids. Germline trimming cut 0 bases from V and 5 bases from J; bases unmatched to any gene: 3. The sample comes from a study of shared clonotypes between healthy human individuals. Whole-study findings and limits: Of the naive CD4 clonotypes, approximately 5% were shared across several donors.

Sequencing was performed on memory CD4+ T cells sorted from blood. Sample subset: CD45RA-negative fraction. This TCR came from a woman younger than 45 in good health. The V gene is TRBV5-1, the J gene TRBJ2-2; the match to TRBD2 covers 8 bases. CDR3 in amino acids: CASSLEGLVTGELFF. The DNA for the CDR3 is TGCGCCAGCAGCTTGGAGGGACTAGTGACCGGGGAGCTGTTTTTT.